The present entry profiles one TCR beta chain with its context. Per germline, CDR1 MNHEY and CDR2 SMNVEV (reference sequence). CDR3 size: 13 residues. V gave up 5 bases and J gave up 6 bases, with 12 bases separating them. The assay was immunoSEQ multiplex PCR, and TCRdb's table has in-frame clones only and misses some. In the table there are some 100,000 clones, almost 90% of which are singletons. The data stem from a study of blood T cell repertoires in COVID-19. Study summary: COVID-19 samples from acute and convalescent phases originated in the United States, Italy and Spain.

The chain couples TRBV27 to TRBJ2-3, with D possibly matching TRBD1 (6 bases). Sequenced input: peripheral blood. The clonotype comes from a man aged 45-65 years with COVID-19, enrolled during active disease. The CDR3 protein is CASSPLGHDTQYF. The DNA for the CDR3 is TGTGCCAGCAGTCCCCTGGGACACGATACGCAGTATTTT.